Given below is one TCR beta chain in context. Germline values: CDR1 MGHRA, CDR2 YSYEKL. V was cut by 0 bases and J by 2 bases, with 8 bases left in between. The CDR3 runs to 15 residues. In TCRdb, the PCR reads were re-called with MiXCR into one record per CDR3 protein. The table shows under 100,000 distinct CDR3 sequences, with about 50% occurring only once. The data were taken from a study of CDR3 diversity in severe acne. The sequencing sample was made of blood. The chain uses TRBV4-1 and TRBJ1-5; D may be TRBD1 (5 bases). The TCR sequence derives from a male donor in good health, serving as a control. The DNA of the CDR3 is TGCGCCAGCAGCCAAGAAAAAGGGGGCAATCAGCCCCAGCATTTT. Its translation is CASSQEKGGNQPQHF.